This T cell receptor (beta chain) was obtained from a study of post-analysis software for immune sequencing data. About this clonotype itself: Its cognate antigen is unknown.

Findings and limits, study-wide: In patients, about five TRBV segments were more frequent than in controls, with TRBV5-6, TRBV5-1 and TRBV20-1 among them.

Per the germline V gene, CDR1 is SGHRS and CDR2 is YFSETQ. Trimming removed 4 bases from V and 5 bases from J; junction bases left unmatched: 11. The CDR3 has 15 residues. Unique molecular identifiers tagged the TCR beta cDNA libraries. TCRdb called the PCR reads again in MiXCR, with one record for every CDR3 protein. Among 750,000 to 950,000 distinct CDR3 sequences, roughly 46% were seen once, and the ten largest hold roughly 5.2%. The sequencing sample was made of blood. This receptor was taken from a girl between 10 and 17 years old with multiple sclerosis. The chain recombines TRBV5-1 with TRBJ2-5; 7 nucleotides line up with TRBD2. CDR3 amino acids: CASSPGRGDRETQYF. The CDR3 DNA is TGCGCCAGCAGCCCAGGGAGGGGAGATCGGGAGACCCAGTACTTC. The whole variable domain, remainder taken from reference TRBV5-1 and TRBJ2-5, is KAGVTQTPRYLIKTRGQQVTLSCSPISGHRSVSWYQQTPGQGLQFLFEYFSETQRNKGNFPGRFSGRQFSNSRSEMNVSTLELGDSALYLCASSPGRGDRETQYFGPGTRLLVL.